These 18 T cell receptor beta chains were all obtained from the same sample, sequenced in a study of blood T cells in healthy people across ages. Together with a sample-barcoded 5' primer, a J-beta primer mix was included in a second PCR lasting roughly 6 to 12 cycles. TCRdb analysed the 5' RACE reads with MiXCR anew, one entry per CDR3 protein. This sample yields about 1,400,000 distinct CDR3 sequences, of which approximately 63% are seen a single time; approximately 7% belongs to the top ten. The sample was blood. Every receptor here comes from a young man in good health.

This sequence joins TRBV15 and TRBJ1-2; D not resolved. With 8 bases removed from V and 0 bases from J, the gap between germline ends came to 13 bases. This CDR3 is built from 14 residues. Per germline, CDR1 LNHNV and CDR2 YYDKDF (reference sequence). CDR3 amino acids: CATGLGGANYGYTF. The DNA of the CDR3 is TGTGCCACCGGACTAGGCGGAGCTAACTATGGCTACACCTTC.

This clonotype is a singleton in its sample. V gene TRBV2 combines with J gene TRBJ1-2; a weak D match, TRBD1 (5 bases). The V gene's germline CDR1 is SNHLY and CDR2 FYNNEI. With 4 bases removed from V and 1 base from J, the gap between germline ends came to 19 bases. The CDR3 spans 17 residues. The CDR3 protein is CASSARPRGNYNYGYTF. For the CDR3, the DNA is TGTGCCAGCAGTGCCCGTCCGAGGGGTAATTATAACTATGGCTACACCTTC.

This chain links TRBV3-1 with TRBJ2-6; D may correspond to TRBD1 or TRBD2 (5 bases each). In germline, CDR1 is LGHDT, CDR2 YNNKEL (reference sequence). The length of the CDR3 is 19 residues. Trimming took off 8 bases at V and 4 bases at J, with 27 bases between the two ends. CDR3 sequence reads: CASAILLGDAMWGANVLTF. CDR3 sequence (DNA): TGTGCCAGCGCAATCCTCTTGGGGGATGCAATGTGGGGGGCCAACGTCCTGACTTTC.

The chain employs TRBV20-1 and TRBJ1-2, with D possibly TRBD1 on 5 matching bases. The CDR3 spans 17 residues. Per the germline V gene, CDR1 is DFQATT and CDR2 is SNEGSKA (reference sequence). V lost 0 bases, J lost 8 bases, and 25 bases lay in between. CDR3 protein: CSARDGRGGKTLHGYTF. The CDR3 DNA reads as TGCAGTGCTAGAGACGGGCGTGGGGGAAAGACCCTTCACGGCTACACCTTC.

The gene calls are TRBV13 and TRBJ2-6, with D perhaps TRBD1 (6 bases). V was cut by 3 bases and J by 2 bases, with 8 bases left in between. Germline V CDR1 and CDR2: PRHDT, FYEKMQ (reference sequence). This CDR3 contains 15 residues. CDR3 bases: TGTGCCAGCAGCTTCAGGGGTACTGGGGCCAACGTCCTGACTTTC. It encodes CASSFRGTGANVLTF.

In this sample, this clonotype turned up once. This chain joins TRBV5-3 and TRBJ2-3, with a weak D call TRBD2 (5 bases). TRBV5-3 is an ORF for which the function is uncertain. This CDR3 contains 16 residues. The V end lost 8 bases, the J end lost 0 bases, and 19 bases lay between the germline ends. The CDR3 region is CASTQRLTGSTDTQYF. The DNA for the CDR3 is TGTGCCAGCACCCAGCGGTTAACGGGGAGCACAGATACGCAGTATTTT.

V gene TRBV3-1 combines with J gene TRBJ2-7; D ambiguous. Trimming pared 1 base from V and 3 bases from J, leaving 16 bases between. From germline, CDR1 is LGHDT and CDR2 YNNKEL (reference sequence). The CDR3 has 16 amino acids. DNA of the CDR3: TGTGCCAGCAGCCAAGTCGGTCTCCCGAATAGCTACGAGCAGTACTTC. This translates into CASSQVGLPNSYEQYF.

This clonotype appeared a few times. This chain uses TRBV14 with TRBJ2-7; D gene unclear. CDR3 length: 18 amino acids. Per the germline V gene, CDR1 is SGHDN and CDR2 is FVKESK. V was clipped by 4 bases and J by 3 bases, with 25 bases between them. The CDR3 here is CASSRLAGQYHTGYEQYF. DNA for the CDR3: TGTGCCAGCAGCCGCTTGGCAGGCCAATACCACACTGGCTACGAGCAGTACTTC.

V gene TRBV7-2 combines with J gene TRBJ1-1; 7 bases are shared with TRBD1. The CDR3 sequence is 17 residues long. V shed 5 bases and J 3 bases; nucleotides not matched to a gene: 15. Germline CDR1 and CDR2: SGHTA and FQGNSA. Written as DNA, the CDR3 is TGTGCCAGCAGCCCTAATCTTCCGACAGGGAGGTACACTGAAGCTTTCTTT. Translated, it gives CASSPNLPTGRYTEAFF.

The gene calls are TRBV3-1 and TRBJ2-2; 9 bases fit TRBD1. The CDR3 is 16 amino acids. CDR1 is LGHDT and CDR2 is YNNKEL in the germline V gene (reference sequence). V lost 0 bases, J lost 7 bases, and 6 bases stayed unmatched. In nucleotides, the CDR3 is TGTGCCAGCAGCCAAGACCAGGACAGGGGCATCGGGGAGCTGTTTTTT. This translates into CASSQDQDRGIGELFF.

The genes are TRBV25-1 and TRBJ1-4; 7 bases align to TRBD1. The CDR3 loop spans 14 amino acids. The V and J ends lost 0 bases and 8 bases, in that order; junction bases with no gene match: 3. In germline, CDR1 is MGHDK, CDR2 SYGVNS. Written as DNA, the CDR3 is TGTGCCAGCAGTGAATACTCACAGGGGGAAAAACTGTTTTTT. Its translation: CASSEYSQGEKLFF.

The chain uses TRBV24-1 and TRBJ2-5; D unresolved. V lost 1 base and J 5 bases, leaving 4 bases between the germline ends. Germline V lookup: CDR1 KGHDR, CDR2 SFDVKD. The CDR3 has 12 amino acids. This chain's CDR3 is CATSDFYETQYF. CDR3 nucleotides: TGTGCCACCAGTGATTTCTACGAGACCCAGTACTTC.

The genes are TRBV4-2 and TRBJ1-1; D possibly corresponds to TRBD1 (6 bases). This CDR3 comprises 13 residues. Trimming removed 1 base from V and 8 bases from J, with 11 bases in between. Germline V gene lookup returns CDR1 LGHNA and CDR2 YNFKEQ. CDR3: CASSQGGRGEAFF. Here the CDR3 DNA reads TGTGCCAGCAGCCAAGGGGGCAGGGGAGAAGCTTTCTTT.

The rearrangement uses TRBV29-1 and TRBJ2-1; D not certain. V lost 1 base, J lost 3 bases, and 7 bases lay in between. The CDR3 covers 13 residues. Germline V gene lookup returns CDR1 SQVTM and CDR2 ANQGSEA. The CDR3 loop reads CSVEVLNYNEQFF. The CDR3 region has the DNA TGCAGCGTTGAAGTGCTGAACTACAATGAGCAGTTCTTC.

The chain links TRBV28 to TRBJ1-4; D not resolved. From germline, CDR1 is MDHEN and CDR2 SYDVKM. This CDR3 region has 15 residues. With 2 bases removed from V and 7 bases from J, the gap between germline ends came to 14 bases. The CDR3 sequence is CASSLKTGWGEKLFF. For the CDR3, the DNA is TGTGCCAGCAGTTTAAAGACGGGGTGGGGTGAAAAACTGTTTTTT.

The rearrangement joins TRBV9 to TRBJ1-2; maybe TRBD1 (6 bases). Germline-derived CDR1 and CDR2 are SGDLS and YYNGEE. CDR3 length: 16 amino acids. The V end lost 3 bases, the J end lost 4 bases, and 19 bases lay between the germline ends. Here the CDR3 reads CASSAYRDNKGYGYTF. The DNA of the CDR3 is TGTGCCAGCAGCGCTTACCGGGACAACAAGGGCTATGGCTACACCTTC.

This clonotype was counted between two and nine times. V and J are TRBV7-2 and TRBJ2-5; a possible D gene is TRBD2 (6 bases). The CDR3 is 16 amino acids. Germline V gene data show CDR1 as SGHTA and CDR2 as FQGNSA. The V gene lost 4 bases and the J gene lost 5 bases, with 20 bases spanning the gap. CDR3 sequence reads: CASSSRDSMEWETQYF. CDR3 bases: TGTGCCAGCAGCTCCCGGGACTCCATGGAGTGGGAGACCCAGTACTTC.

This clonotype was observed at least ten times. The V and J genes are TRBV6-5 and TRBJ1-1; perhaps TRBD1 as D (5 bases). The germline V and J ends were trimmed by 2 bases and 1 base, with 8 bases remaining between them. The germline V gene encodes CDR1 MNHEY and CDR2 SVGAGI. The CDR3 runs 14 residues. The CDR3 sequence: CASSYPGGNTEAFF. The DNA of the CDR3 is TGTGCCAGCAGTTACCCCGGGGGGAACACTGAAGCTTTCTTT.